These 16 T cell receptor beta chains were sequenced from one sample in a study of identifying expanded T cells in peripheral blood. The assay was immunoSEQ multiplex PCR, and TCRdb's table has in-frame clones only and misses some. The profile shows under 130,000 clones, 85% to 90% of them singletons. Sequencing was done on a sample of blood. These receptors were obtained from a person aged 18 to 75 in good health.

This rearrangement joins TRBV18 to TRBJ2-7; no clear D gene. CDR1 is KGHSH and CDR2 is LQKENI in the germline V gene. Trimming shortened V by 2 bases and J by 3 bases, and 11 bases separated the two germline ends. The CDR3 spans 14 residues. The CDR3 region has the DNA TGTGCCAGCTCACCAGCCCCAGGAAACTACGAGCAGTACTTC. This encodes CASSPAPGNYEQYF.

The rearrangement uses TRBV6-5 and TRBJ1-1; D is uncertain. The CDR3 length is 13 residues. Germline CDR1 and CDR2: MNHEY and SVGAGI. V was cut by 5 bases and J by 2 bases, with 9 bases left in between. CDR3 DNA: TGTGCCAGCAGTCCGTTCGGAAACACTGAAGCTTTCTTT. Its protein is CASSPFGNTEAFF.

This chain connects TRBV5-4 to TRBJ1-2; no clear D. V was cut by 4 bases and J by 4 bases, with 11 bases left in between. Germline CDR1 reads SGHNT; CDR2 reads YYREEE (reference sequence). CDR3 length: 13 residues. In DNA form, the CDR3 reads TGTGCCAGCAGCCCGGTAGGAGGCTATGGCTACACCTTC. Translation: CASSPVGGYGYTF.

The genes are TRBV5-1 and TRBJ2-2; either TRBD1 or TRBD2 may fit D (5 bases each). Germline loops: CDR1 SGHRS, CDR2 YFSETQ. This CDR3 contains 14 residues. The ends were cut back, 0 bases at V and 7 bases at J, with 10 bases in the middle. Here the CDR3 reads CASSLDLGVGELFF. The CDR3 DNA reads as TGCGCCAGCAGCTTGGATTTGGGGGTCGGGGAGCTGTTTTTT.

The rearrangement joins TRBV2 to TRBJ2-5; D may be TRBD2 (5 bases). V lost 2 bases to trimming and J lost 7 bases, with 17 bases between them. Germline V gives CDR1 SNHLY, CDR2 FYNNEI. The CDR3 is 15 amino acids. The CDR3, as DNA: TGTGCCAGCAGTGAATTAGAGCGGAGTCGTGGGACCCAGTACTTC. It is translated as CASSELERSRGTQYF.

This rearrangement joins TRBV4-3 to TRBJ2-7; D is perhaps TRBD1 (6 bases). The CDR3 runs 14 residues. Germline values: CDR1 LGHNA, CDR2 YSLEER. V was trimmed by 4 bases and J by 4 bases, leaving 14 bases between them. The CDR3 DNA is TGCGCCAGCAGCCCGGCAGGGGTCGGGTACGAGCAGTACTTC. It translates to CASSPAGVGYEQYF.

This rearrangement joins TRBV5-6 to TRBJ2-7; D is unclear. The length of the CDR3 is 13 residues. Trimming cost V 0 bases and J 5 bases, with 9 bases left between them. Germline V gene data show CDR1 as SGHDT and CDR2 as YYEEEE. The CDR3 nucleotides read TGTGCCAGCAGCTTGGGCACGGTAAACGAGCAGTACTTC. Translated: CASSLGTVNEQYF. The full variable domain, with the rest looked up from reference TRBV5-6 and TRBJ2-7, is DAGVTQSPTHLIKTRGQQVTLRCSPKSGHDTVSWYQQALGQGPQFIFQYYEEEERQRGNFPDRFSGHQFPNYSSELNVNALLLGDSALYLCASSLGTVNEQYFGPGTRLTVT.

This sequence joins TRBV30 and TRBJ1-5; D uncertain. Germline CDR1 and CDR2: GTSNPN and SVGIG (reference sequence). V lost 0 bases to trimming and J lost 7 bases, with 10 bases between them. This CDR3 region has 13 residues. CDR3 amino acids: CAWSVRRDQPQHF. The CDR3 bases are TGTGCCTGGAGTGTTCGGAGAGACCAGCCCCAGCATTTT.

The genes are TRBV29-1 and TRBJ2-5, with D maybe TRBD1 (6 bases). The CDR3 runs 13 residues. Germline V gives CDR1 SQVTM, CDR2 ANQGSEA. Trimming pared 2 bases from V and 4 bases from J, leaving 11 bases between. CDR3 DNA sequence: TGCAGCGTTGAATCGACAGGAATAGAGACCCAGTACTTC. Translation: CSVESTGIETQYF. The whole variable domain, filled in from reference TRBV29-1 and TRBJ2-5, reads SAVISQKPSRDICQRGTSLTIQCQVDSQVTMMFWYRQQPGQSLTLIATANQGSEATYESGFVIDKFPISRPNLTFSTLTVSNMSPEDSSIYLCSVESTGIETQYFGPGTRLLVL.

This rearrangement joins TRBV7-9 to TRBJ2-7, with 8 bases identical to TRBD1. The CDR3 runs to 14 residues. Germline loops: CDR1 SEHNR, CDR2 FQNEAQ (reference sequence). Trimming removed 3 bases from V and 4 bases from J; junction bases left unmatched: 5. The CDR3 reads CASSLTGVNYEQYF. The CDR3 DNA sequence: TGTGCCAGCAGCTTGACAGGGGTGAATTACGAGCAGTACTTC.

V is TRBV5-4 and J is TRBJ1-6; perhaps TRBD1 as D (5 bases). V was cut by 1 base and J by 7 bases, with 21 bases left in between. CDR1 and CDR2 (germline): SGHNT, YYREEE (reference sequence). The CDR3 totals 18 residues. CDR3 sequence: CASSLYRLYGGENSPLHF. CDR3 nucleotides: TGTGCCAGCAGCTTGTATAGGCTTTACGGGGGAGAAAATTCACCCCTCCACTTT.

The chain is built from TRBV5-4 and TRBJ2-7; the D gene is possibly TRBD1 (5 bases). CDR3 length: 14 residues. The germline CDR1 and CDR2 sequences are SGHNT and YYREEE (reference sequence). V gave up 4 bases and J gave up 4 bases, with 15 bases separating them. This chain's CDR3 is CASSVRVAPYEQYF. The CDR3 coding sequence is TGTGCCAGCAGCGTCAGGGTAGCCCCTTACGAGCAGTACTTC.

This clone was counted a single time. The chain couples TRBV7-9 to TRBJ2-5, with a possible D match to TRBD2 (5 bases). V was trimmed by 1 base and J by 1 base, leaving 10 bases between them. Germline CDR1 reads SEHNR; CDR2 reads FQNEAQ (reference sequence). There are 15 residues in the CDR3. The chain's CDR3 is CASSLVEGAQETQYF. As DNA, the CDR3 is TGTGCCAGCAGCTTAGTCGAGGGTGCCCAAGAGACCCAGTACTTC.

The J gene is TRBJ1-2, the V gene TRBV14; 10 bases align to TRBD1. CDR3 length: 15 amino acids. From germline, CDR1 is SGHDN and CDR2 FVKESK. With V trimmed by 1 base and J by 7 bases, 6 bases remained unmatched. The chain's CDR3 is CASSQAGTGVSGYTF. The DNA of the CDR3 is TGTGCCAGCAGCCAAGCTGGGACAGGGGTTTCTGGCTACACCTTC.

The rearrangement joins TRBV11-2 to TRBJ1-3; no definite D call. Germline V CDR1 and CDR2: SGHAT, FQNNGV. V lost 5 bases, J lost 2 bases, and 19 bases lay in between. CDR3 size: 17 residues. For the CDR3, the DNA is TGTGCCAGCAGCCCCCGAATGGGAGTCCTTACTGGAAACACCATATATTTT. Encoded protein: CASSPRMGVLTGNTIYF.

The CDR3 is CATSSRPGQQYF. CDR3 in DNA: TGTGCCACCAGCAGTAGACCGGGACAGCAGTACTTC. J is TRBJ2-7 and V is TRBV15; either TRBD1 or TRBD2 may fit D (5 bases each). The germline V and J ends were trimmed by 3 bases and 8 bases, with 11 bases remaining between them. CDR1 and CDR2 from the germline V gene are LNHNV and YYDKDF (reference sequence). This CDR3 has 12 residues.